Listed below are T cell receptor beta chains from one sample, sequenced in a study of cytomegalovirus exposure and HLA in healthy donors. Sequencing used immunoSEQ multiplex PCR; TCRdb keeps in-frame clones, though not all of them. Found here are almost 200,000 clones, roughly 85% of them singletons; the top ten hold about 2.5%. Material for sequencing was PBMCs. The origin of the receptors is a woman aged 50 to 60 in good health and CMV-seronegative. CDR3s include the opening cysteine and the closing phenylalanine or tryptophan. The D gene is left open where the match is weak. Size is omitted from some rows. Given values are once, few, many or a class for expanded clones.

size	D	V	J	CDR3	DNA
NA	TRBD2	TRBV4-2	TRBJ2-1	CASSRTSGNNEQFF	TGTGCCAGCAGCCGGACTAGCGGGAACAATGAGCAGTTCTTC
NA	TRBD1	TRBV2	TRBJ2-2	CASSLQGAGELFF	TGTGCCAGCAGTCTACAGGGGGCCGGGGAGCTGTTTTTT
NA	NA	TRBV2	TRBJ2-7	CASRLVSYEQYF	TGTGCCAGCAGACTAGTATCCTACGAGCAGTACTTC
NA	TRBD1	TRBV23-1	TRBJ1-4	CASSQWKYRGRGEKLFF	TGCGCCAGCAGTCAATGGAAGTACAGGGGGCGCGGGGAAAAACTGTTTTTT
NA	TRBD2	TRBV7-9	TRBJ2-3	CASSLAGGTDTQYF	TGTGCCAGCAGCCTAGCGGGAGGAACAGATACGCAGTATTTT
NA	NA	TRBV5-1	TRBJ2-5	CASSLTGTETQYF	TGCGCCAGCAGCTTGACAGGAACGGAGACCCAGTACTTC
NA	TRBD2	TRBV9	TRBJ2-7	CASSVERGEQYF	TGTGCCAGCAGCGTAGAGCGGGGGGAGCAGTACTTC
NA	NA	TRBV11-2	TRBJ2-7	CASSFYPSRGNYGQYF	TGTGCCAGCAGCTTTTACCCCTCACGGGGGAACTACGGGCAGTACTTC
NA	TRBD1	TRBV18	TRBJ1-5	CASAPQGAGYSNQPQHF	TGTGCCAGCGCCCCACAGGGGGCTGGTTATAGCAATCAGCCCCAGCATTTT
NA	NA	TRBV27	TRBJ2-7	CASRHNQGSEQYF	TGTGCCAGCAGACATAATCAGGGATCCGAGCAGTACTTC
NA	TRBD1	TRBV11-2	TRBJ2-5	CASSLGPGTGGTKTQYF	TGTGCCAGCAGCTTAGGCCCAGGGACAGGGGGCACGAAGACCCAGTACTTC
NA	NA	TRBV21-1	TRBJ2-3	CASSKRTGLQDTQYF	TGTGCCAGCAGCAAACGGACAGGGCTACAGGATACGCAGTATTTT
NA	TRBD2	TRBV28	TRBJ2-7	CASRRTSGSHEQYF	TGTGCCAGCAGACGGACTAGCGGGAGCCACGAGCAGTACTTC
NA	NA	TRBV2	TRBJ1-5	CASSERQGSQPQHF	TGTGCCAGCAGTGAGAGGCAGGGGAGTCAGCCCCAGCATTTT
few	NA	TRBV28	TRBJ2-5	CASSGGSQETQYF	TGTGCCAGCAGTGGGGGGTCCCAAGAGACCCAGTACTTC
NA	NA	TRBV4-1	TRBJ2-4	CASSQNSGPRRDIQYF	TGCGCCAGCAGCCAAAATTCGGGACCCAGGAGGGACATTCAGTACTTC
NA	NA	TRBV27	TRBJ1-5	CASSPLPEGNQPQHF	TGTGCCAGCAGTCCCCTGCCGGAGGGCAATCAGCCCCAGCATTTT
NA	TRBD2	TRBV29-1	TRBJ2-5	CSVQPGLAGGGTQYF	TGCAGCGTGCAACCGGGACTAGCGGGAGGGGGGACCCAGTACTTC
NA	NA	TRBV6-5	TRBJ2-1	CASTSGTGNEQFF	TGTGCCAGCACGAGCGGGACAGGCAATGAGCAGTTCTTC
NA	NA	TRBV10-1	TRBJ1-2	CASSEQGRYGYTF	TGCGCCAGCAGTGAGCAGGGGCGCTATGGCTACACCTTC
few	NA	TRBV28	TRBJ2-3	CASSSAPRGLAQYF	TGTGCCAGCAGTTCGGCCCCCAGGGGTCTCGCGCAGTATTTT
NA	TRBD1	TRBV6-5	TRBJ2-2	CAAGTGNTGELFF	TGTGCCGCCGGGACAGGGAACACCGGGGAGCTGTTTTTT
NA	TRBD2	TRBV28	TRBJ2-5	CASTPTGGFVETQYF	TGTGCCAGCACCCCCACGGGAGGGTTCGTGGAGACCCAGTACTTC
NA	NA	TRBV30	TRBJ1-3	CTWRGGGRNTIYF	TGTACCTGGAGGGGGGGTGGGCGAAACACCATATATTTT
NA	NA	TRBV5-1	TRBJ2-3	CASSLNLEKGQPDNTQYF	TGCGCCAGCAGCTTGAATCTGGAAAAAGGCCAACCGGACAATACGCAGTATTTT
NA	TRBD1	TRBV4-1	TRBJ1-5	CASSPFRDSNQPQHF	TGCGCCAGCAGCCCCTTCCGGGACAGTAATCAGCCCCAGCATTTT
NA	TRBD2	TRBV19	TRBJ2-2	CASSILAGGRADTGELFF	TGTGCCAGTAGTATTCTAGCGGGAGGAAGGGCGGACACCGGGGAGCTGTTTTTT
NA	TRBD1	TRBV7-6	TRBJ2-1	CASSSGTGTYNEQFF	TGTGCCAGCAGCTCAGGGACAGGGACCTACAATGAGCAGTTCTTC
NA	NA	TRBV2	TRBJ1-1	CASLRGRNTEAFF	TGTGCCTCCCTCCGAGGGAGGAACACTGAAGCTTTCTTT
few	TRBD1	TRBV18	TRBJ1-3	CASSPLQGASGNTIYF	TGTGCCAGCTCACCACTACAGGGGGCGAGTGGAAACACCATATATTTT
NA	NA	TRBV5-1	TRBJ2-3	CASKYSVSTDTQYF	TGCGCCAGCAAGTACTCCGTTAGCACAGATACGCAGTATTTT
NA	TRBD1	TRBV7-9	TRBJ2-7	CSSGTVTYEQYF	TGTTCCAGTGGGACAGTCACCTACGAGCAGTACTTC
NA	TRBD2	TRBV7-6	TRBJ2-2	CASSQRGHTGELFF	TGTGCCAGCAGCCAGCGGGGGCATACCGGGGAGCTGTTTTTT
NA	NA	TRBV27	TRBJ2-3	CASSHRGSTQYF	TGTGCCAGCAGCCACCGGGGGAGTACGCAGTATTTT
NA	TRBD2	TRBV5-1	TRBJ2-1	CASSLEHLAGGPNEQFF	TGCGCCAGCAGCTTGGAGCATCTAGCGGGAGGGCCCAATGAGCAGTTCTTC
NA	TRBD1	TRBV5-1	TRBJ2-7	CASSFGRGLEEQYF	TGCGCCAGCAGCTTTGGCAGGGGGCTAGAAGAGCAGTACTTC
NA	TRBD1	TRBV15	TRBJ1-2	CATSTSGTGGWGYTF	TGTGCCACCAGCACATCCGGGACAGGGGGCTGGGGCTACACCTTC
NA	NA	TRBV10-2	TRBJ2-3	CASKGQALDTQYF	TGCGCCAGCAAGGGGCAGGCCCTTGATACGCAGTATTTT
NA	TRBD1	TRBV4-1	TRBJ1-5	CASSLLTGTGGSQPQHF	TGCGCCAGCAGCCTCCTAACGGGGACAGGGGGCAGTCAGCCCCAGCATTTT
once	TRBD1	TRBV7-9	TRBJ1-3	CASSHLGQGAGNTIYF	TGTGCCAGCAGCCATCTAGGACAGGGGGCTGGAAACACCATATATTTT
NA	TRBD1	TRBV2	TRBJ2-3	CASMGQNTDTQYF	TGTGCCAGCATGGGACAGAACACAGATACGCAGTATTTT
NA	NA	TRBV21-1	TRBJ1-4	CASSKHPRTGGEKLFF	TGTGCCAGCAGCAAACACCCCCGGACAGGGGGTGAAAAACTGTTTTTT
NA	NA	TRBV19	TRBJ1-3	CASMIQGIAGNTIYF	TGTGCCAGTATGATTCAGGGGATCGCTGGAAACACCATATATTTT
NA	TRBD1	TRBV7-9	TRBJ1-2	CASSGGTGMDGYTF	TGTGCCAGCAGTGGGGGGACAGGGATGGATGGCTACACCTTC
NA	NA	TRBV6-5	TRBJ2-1	CASRTSTYNEQFF	TGTGCCAGCAGAACTAGCACGTACAATGAGCAGTTCTTC
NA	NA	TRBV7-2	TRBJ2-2	CASSLMSVYTGELFF	TGTGCCAGCAGCTTAATGTCTGTCTACACCGGGGAGCTGTTTTTT
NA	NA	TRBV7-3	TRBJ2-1	CASSLTGNEQFF	TGTGCCAGCAGCTTAACCGGGAATGAGCAGTTCTTC
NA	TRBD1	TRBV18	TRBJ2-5	CASSPTDGTGKRETQYF	TGTGCCAGCTCACCTACCGATGGGACAGGCAAGCGGGAGACCCAGTACTTC
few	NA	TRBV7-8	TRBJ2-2	CASSFRTFGGRTGELFF	TGTGCCAGCAGCTTTAGGACCTTCGGGGGGCGCACCGGGGAGCTGTTTTTT
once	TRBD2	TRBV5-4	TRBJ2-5	CASSLEGGRKTQYF	TGTGCCAGCAGCTTGGAGGGAGGGCGGAAGACCCAGTACTTC
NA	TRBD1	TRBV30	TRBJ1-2	CAWSPTTGGGYTF	TGTGCCTGGAGTCCGACGACAGGGGGCGGCTACACCTTC
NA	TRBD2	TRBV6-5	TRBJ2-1	CASSPGTIFDEQFF	TGTGCCAGCAGCCCCGGGACTATTTTCGATGAGCAGTTCTTC
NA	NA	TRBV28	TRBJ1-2	CASSLYGGAGYTF	TGTGCCAGCAGTTTATATGGGGGCGCGGGCTACACCTTC
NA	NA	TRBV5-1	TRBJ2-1	CASSSRSPGNEQFF	TGCGCCAGCAGCTCCCGGTCACCGGGCAATGAGCAGTTCTTC